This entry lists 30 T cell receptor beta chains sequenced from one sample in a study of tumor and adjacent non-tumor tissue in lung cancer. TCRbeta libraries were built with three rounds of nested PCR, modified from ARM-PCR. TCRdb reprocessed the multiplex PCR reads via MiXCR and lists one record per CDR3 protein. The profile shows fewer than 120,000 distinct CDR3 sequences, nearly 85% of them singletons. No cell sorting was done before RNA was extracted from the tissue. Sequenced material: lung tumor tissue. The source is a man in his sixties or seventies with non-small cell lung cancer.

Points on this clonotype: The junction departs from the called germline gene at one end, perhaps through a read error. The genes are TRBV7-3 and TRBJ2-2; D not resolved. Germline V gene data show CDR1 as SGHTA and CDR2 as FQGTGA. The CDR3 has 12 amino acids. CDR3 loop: CASSLAPGVLFF. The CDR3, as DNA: TGTGCCAGCAGCTTAGCCCCTGGGGTGCTGTTTTTT.

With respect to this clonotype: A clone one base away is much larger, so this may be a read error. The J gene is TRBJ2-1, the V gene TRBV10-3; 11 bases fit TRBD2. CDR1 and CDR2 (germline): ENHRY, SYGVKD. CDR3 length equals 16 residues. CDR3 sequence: CGISPGTSGDYNEQFF. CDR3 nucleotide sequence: TGTGGCATCAGTCCCGGGACTAGCGGAGACTACAATGAGCAGTTCTTC.

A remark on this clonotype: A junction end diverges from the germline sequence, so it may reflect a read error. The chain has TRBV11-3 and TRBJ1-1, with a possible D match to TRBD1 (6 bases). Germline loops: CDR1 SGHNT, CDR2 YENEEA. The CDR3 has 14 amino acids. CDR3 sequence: CASTRTGASTEAFF. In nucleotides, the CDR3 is TGTGCCAGCACACGGACGGGGGCGTCCACTGAAGCCTTCTTT.

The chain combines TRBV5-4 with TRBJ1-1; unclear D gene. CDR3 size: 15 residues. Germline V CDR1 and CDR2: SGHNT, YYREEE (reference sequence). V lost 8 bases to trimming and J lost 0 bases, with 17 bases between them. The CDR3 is CASSLGIGMNTEAFF. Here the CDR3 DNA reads TGTGCCAGTAGCCTAGGGATTGGGATGAACACTGAAGCTTTCTTT.

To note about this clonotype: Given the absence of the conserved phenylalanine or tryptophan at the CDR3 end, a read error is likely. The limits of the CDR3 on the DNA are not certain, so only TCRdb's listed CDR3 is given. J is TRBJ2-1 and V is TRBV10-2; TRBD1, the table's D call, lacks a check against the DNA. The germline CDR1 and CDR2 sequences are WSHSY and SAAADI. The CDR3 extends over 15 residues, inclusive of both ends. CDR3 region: CASRFPGPSSHEPFL.

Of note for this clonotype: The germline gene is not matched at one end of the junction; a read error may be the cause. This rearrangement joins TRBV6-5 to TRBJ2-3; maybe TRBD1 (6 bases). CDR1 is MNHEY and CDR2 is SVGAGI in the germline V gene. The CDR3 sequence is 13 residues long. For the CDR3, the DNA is TGTGCCAGCAGAAAGACGGACAGAGATACCCAGTATTTT. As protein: CASRKTDRDTQYF.

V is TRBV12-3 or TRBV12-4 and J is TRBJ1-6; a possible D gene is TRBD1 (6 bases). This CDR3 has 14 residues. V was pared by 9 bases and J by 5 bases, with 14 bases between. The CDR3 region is CASRPGQDNSPLHF. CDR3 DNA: TGTGCCAGTAGGCCGGGACAAGATAATTCACCCCTCCACTTT.

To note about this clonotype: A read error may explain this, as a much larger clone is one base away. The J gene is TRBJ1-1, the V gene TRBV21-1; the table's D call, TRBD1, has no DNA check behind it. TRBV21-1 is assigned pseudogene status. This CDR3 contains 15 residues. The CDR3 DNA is TGTGCCAGCAACAAAGGACAGGGGAGGGACCGTGAAGCTTTCTTT. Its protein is CASNKGQGRDREAFF.

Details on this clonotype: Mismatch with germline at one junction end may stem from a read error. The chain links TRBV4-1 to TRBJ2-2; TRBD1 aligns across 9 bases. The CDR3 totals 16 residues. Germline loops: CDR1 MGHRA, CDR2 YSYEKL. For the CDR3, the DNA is TGTGCCAGCAGCCCCCGGACAGGGGTCGACATCGGGGAGCTGTTTTTT. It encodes CASSPRTGVDIGELFF.

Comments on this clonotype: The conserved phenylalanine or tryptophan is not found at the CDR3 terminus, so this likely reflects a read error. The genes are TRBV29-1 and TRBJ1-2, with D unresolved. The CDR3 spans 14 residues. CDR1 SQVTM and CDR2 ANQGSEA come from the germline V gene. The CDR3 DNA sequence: TGCAGCACCGAGAGAGGGAAGGCTAACAATGGCTACACCTAC. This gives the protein CSTERGKANNGYTY.

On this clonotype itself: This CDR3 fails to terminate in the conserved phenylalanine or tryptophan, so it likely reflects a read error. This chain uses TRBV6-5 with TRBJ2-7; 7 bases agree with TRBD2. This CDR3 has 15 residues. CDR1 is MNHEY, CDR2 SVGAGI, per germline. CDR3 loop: CTVGRRLAGYYEQYL. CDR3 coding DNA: TGTACCGTCGGAAGGAGACTAGCAGGTTATTACGAGCAGTACCTC.

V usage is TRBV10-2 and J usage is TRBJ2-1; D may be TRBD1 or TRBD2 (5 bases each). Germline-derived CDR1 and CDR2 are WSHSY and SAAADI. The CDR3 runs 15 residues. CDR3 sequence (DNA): TGCCGCAGCAGGTCCCCGGGACCCTCTTATCATGAGCAGTTCTTC. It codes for CRSRSPGPSYHEQFF.

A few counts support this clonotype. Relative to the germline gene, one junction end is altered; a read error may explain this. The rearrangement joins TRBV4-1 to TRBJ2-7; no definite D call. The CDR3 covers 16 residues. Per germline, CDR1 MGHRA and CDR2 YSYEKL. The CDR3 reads CASTQGPFSGDYEQYF. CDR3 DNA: TGCGCCAGCACCCAAGGTCCGTTTAGTGGCGACTACGAGCAGTACTTC.

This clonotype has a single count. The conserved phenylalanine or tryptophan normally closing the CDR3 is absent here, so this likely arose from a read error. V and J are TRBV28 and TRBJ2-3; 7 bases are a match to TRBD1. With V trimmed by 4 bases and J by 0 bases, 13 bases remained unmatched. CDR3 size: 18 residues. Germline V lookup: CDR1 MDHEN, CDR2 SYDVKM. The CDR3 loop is CASSSPRQGLLSTDTQYV. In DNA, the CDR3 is TGTGCCAGCAGTTCCCCACGACAGGGTTTACTTAGCACAGATACGCAGTATGTT.

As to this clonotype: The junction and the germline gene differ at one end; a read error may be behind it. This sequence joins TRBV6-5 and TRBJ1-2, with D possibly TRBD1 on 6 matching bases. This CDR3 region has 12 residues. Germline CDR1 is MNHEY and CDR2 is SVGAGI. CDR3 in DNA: TGTGCCAGCGGTAGACCCGCGGGGGGCTATACCTTC. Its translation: CASGRPAGGYTF.

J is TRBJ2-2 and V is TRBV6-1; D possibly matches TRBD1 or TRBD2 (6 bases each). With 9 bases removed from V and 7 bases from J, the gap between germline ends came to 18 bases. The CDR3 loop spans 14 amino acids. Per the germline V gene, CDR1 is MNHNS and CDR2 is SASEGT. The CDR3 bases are TGTGCCAGTAGGGGGGTCTGCAGCATCGGGGAGCTGTTTTTT. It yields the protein CASRGVCSIGELFF.

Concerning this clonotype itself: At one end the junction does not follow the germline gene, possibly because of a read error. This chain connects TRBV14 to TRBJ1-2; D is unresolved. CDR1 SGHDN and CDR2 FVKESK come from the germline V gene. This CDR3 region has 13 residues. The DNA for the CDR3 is TGTGCCAGCAGCCAAACATATTTAGATGTCTACGCCTTC. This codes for CASSQTYLDVYAF.

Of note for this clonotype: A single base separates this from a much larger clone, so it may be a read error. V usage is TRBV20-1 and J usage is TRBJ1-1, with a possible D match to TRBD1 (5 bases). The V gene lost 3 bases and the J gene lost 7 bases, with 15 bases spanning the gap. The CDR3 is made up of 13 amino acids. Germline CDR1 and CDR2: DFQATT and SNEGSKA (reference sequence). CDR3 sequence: CSASGFREIEAFF. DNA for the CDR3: TGCAGTGCTAGTGGATTCAGGGAAATTGAAGCTTTCTTT.

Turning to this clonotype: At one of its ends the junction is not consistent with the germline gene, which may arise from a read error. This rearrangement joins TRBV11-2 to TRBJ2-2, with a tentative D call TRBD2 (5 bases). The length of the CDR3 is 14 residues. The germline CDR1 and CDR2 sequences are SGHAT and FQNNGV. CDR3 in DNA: TGTACCAGCAGCCTGGTCAGTCAGTCCGGGGTGCTGTTTTTT. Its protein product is CTSSLVSQSGVLFF.

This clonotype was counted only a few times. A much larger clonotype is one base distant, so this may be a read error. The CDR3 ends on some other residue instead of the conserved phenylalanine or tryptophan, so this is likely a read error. DNA for the CDR3: TGTGCCAGCAGCCAAGTCGGGGGGCACCCCGGGGAGCTGTTTCTT. Translation gives CASSQVGGHPGELFL. This chain uses TRBV14 with TRBJ2-2, with a possible D match to TRBD2 (7 bases). The CDR3 contains 15 residues. V lost 1 base, J lost 6 bases, and 12 bases lay in between. Per germline, CDR1 SGHDN and CDR2 FVKESK.

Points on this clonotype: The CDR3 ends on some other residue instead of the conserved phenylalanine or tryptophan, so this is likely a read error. The CDR3 DNA reads TGTGCCAGCAGCCCCCGGCCGGGACATGGGGCACAAGAGCAGTTCTGC. Its protein product is CASSPRPGHGAQEQFC. The chain uses TRBV11-1 and TRBJ2-1; possibly TRBD1 for D (6 bases). The V gene's germline CDR1 is SGHAT and CDR2 FQDESV (reference sequence). V lost 5 bases and J 10 bases, leaving 24 bases between the germline ends. This CDR3 is built from 16 residues.

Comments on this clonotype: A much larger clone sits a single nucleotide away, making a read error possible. The DNA of the CDR3 is TGCGCCAGCAGTATAACTAGCGTACACCAAGAGACCCGGTACTTC. This translates into CASSITSVHQETRYF. The rearrangement uses TRBV5-1 and TRBJ2-5; 7 bases agree with TRBD2. The CDR3 totals 15 residues. The germline V gene encodes CDR1 SGHRS and CDR2 YFSETQ.

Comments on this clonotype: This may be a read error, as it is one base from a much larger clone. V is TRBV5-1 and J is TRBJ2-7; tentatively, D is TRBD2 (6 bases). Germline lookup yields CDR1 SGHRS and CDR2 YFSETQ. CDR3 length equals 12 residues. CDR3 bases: TGCGCCAACAGCGAGGAGGGTTACGAGCAGTACTTC. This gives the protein CANSEEGYEQYF.

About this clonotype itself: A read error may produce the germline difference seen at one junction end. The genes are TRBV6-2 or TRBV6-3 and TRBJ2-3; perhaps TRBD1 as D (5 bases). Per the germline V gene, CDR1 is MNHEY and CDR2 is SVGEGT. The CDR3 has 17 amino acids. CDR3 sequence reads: CDNSYSMTVGQQDTHYF. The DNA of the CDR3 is TGTGACAACAGTTACTCGATGACAGTAGGCCAGCAGGATACGCATTATTTT.

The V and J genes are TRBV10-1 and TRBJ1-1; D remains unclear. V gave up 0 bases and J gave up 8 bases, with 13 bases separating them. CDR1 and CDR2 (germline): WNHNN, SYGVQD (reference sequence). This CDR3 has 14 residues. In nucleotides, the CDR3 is TGCGCCAGCAGTGAGTCTGGAATGAACTCAGAAGCTTTCTTT. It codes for CASSESGMNSEAFF.

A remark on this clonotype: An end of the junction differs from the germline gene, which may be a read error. The DNA for the CDR3 is TGCGCCGGCAGTCGTTCGGGACGAGGTGGCTACACCTTC. Translating it yields CAGSRSGRGGYTF. The chain has TRBV6-2 or TRBV6-3 and TRBJ1-2; D perhaps matches TRBD1 (5 bases). The V gene's germline CDR1 is MNHEY and CDR2 SVGEGT. The CDR3 loop spans 13 amino acids.

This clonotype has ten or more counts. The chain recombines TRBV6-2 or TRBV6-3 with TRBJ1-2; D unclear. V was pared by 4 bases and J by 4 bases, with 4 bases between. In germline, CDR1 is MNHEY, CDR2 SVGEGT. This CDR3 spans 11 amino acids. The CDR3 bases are TGTGCCAGCAGTTCCGGCTATGGCTACACCTTC. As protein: CASSSGYGYTF.

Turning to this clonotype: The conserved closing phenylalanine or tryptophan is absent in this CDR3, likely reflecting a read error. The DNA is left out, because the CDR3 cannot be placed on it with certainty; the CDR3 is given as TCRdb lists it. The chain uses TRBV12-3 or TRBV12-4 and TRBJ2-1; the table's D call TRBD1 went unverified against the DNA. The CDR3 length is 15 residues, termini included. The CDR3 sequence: CASGRVGGNYNEQFS.

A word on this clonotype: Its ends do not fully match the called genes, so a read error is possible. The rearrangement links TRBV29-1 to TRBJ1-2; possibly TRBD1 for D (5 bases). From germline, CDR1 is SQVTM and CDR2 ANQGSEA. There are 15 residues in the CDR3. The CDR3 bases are TGCAGCGCTGAAGGAGATGACAGCGTTAACTATGGCTACACCTTC. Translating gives CSAEGDDSVNYGYTF.

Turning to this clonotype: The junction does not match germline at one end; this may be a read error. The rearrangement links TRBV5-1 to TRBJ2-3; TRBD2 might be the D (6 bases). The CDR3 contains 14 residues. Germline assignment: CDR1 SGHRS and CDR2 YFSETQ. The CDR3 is CASSSGLPTHTQYF. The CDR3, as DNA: TGCGCCAGCAGCTCGGGACTCCCCACACATACGCAGTATTTT. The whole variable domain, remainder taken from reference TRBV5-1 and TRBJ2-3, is KAGVTQTPRYLIKTRGQQVTLSCSPISGHRSVSWYQQTPGQGLQFLFEYFSETQRNKGNFPGRFSGRQFSNSRSEMNVSTLELGDSALYLCASSSGLPTHTQYFGPGTRLTVL.